This record concerns one T cell receptor (beta chain) sequence. This clonotype was seen many times. It lacks a known antigen. No base-level quality is on record; no much larger clone is a single base apart. The sample belongs to a study of patients and donors after allogeneic stem cell transplantation (dated by TCRdb to 2019 to 2021). Libraries were prepared through RT-PCR. Sequenced on a NextSeq 550. TCRdb trimmed the raw reads at Q25, called clones with MiXCR and kept productive beta chains. For every CDR3 protein sequence, its rows merge into one entry that carries the most common genes and DNA. Counted in this sample were hundreds of thousands of distinct CDR3 sequences; roughly 17% of them appeared once. The ten largest account for 7.2% of the sample. The sequence was obtained from a human donor who was either an allogeneic HSCT recipient or a stem cell or donor lymphocyte infusion donor (not recorded which). It is not recorded whose cells these are; they may come from a transplant donor. The sample comprised blood, either unsorted or a sorted T cell fraction (not recorded which).

The CDR3 protein is CASTGSTDTQYF. In nucleotides, the sequence is TGTGCCAGCACTGGGAGCACAGATACGCAGTATTTT. The sequence joins TRBV12-3 or TRBV12-4 to TRBJ2-3; the D gene remains uncertain. V gives up 7 bases and J gives up 0 bases, and the segment between their germline ends measures 5 bases. Measured from the cysteine to the phenylalanine, the CDR3 is 12 residues long. The DNA shown is the 36-base CDR3, in frame from base 1.